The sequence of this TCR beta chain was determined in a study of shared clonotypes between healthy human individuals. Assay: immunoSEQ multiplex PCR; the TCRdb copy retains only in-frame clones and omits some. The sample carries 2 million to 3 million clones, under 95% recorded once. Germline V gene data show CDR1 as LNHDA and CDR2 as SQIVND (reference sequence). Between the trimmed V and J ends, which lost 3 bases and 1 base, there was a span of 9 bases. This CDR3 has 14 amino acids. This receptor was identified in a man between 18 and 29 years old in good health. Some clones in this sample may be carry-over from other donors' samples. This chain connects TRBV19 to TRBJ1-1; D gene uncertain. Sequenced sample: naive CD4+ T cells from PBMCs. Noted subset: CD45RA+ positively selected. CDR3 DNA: TGTGCCAGTAGTATGTTCTCTAAGAACACTGAAGCTTTCTTT. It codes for CASSMFSKNTEAFF. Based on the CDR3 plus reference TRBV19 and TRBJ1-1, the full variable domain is DGGITQSPKYLFRKEGQNVTLSCEQNLNHDAMYWYRQDPGQGLRLIYYSQIVNDFQKGDIAEGYSVSREKKESFPLTVTSAQKNPTAFYLCASSMFSKNTEAFFGQGTRLTVV.